This T cell receptor beta chain was sequenced in a study of OX40 agonist ivuxolimab in advanced cancers. Study-wide points: The authors also found low normalized T-cell clonal expansion in some nonresponders. Clonal expansion among partial responders at 0.1-3.0 mg/kg ranked near the lowest.

About this clone itself: Its antigen is unidentified.

Trimming pared 5 bases from V and 4 bases from J, leaving 11 bases between. This CDR3 has 13 amino acids. Germline V lookup: CDR1 MRHNA, CDR2 SNTAGT. The method was immunoSEQ multiplex PCR; TCRdb's version includes in-frame clones alone and lacks a portion of them. The sample lists 100,000 or so clones; about nine tenths were seen once. This clonotype was sampled from an adult with an advanced solid tumor such as melanoma, head and neck, liver or kidney cancer. The V gene is TRBV6-4, the J gene TRBJ1-2; D is uncertain. The input for sequencing was CD4+ or CD8+ T cells sorted from blood, taken in a trial of the OX40 agonist ivuxolimab. CDR3 in amino acids: CASSPGPPYGYTF. In DNA, the CDR3 is TGTGCCAGCAGTCCCGGACCGCCCTATGGCTACACCTTC.